Sequencing of this TCR beta chain was carried out in a study of blood T cell repertoires in COVID-19. Study details: Acute and convalescent COVID-19 samples came from the United States, Italy and Spain.

In the original workflow: Reference gene primers were amplified, and this amplification served to estimate nucleated cell counts. Method: immunoSEQ multiplex PCR; TCRdb's copy keeps in-frame clones and lacks some. That table supplies the V and J calls and clone size; D and trimming were determined from the DNA. The sample holds 160,000 or so clones, less than 85% seen once. The CDR3 has 17 amino acids. Trimming cost V 6 bases and J 4 bases; bases outside gene matches: 11. Germline CDR1 reads LNHDA; CDR2 reads SQIVND (reference sequence). Those who participated ranged in age from roughly 18 to 95 years and resided in some 24 US areas. Participants' own reports of clinical history determined their cohort assignment.

The specimen was PBMCs or T cells enriched from blood (not recorded which). The chain has TRBV19 and TRBJ1-5; TRBD1 agrees at 11 bases. The source is a man aged 55 to 70 who had recovered from COVID-19. The CDR3 loop reads CASSFRPGQGANQPQHF. The CDR3 nucleotides read TGTGCCAGTAGCTTTCGGCCCGGACAGGGGGCTAATCAGCCCCAGCATTTT.